This T cell receptor beta chain was sequenced during a study of blood T cell repertoires in COVID-19. Study in general: The United States, Italy and Spain were the sources of the acute and convalescent COVID-19 samples. The analysed material was cDNA or gDNA that came from T cells, B-cell-depleted T cells, or PBMCs.

Original handling: From reference gene primer amplification, estimates of nucleated cell counts were derived. This table comes from immunoSEQ multiplex PCR, and its TCRdb copy is limited to in-frame clones, with some not included. From that table come the V and J calls and clone size; the DNA was used to work out D and trimming. The table lists about 310,000 clones, 80% to 90% of them singletons. V shed 4 bases, J shed 2 bases, and the junction held 13 bases outside the gene matches. CDR1 is SGDLS and CDR2 is YYNGEE in the germline V gene. This CDR3 spans 19 amino acids. This chain joins TRBV9 and TRBJ2-7; 15 bases are a match to TRBD2. The sequenced sample was peripheral blood. The clonotype was recovered from a man aged 45-60 years with active or convalescent COVID-19. The CDR3 reads CASSPTVGTSGRSTYEQYF. The CDR3 nucleotides are TGTGCCAGCAGCCCCACCGTCGGGACTAGCGGGAGGTCGACCTACGAGCAGTACTTC. The full variable domain, its missing parts supplied by reference TRBV9 and TRBJ2-7, is DSGVTQTPKHLITATGQRVTLRCSPRSGDLSVYWYQQSLDQGLQFLIQYYNGEERAKGNILERFSAQQFPDLHSELNLSSLELGDSALYFCASSPTVGTSGRSTYEQYFGPGTRLTVT.